The clone carrying this T cell receptor (beta chain) was detected a few times. A much larger clone lies one base from this, so it may be a read error. This entry comes from a study of T cells in Graves' hyperthyroidism and ophthalmopathy. Overall study context: Sampling of peripheral blood happened at initial diagnosis, prior to any treatment.

The investigators amplified TCR beta CDR3 regions from RNA transcripts. With the HTBI primer set, the TCR CDR3 went through a first round of RT-PCR. TCRdb used MiXCR to reprocess the multiplex PCR reads, holding one entry per CDR3 protein. Of around 280,000 distinct CDR3 sequences listed, roughly 15% were seen once; the top ten hold about 8%. Germline values: CDR1 SGHTA, CDR2 FQGTGA. Trimming took 5 bases from V and 6 from J, leaving 14 bases between them. The CDR3 runs 14 residues. This TCR was sampled from a woman in her thirties with Graves' hyperthyroidism that later progressed to Graves' ophthalmopathy. The chain recombines TRBV7-3 with TRBJ2-1; tentative D call: TRBD2 (6 bases). The specimen was blood. Here the CDR3 DNA reads TGTGCCAGCAGCGCGGGACTGGAATCCAATGAGCAGTTCTTC. It translates to CASSAGLESNEQFF. Full variable domain (missing parts from reference TRBV7-3 and TRBJ2-1): GAGVSQTPSNKVTEKGKYVELRCDPISGHTALYWYRQSLGQGPEFLIYFQGTGAADDSGLPNDRFFAVRPEGSVSTLKIQRTERGDSAVYLCASSAGLESNEQFFGPGTRLTVL.